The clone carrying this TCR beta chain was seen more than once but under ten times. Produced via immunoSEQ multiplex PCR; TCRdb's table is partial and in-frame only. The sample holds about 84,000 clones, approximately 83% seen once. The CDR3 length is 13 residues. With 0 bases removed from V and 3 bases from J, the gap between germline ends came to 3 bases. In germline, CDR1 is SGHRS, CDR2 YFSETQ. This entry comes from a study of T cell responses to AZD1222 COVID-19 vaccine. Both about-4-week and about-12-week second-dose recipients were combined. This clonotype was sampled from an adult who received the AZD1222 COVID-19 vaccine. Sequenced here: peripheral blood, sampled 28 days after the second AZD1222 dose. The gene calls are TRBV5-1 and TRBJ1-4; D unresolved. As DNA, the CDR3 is TGCGCCAGCAGCTTGGCGTCTAATGAAAAACTGTTTTTT. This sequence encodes CASSLASNEKLFF.